These T cell receptor beta chains were read from a single sample in a study of CD8 T cells in Susac syndrome. TCRdb redid the calling of the immunoSEQ multiplex PCR reads with MiXCR, one entry per CDR3 protein. The sample consists of some 400,000 distinct CDR3 sequences, approximately 85% of them appearing once. The sequencing input was CD8+ T cells from PBMCs. The receptors come from a human donor with multiple sclerosis. The CDR3 runs from the conserved cysteine through the conserved F or W. D genes are given only for firm matches. The size of a clone is reported for some rows only, either as once, few or many, or as a class for expanded clones.

TRBJ1-1	TRBV4-1	TRBD1	-	CASSQPGTGLGGIEAFF	TGCGCCAGCAGCCAGCCCGGGACAGGGTTAGGGGGCATTGAAGCTTTCTTT
TRBJ1-5	TRBV7-9	TRBD1	-	CASSGDSRVQPQHF	TGTGCCAGCAGCGGGGACAGTCGTGTTCAGCCCCAGCATTTT
TRBJ1-2	TRBV4-1	TRBD1	-	CASSQRGRGGYTF	TGCGCCAGCAGCCAAAGGGGGCGCGGTGGCTACACCTTC
TRBJ1-6	TRBV15	TRBD1	-	CATSKLTGGNSPLHF	TGTGCCACCAGCAAGCTCACAGGGGGTAATTCACCCCTCCACTTT
TRBJ2-1	TRBV29-1	TRBD1	-	CSVSVPGQGIVWNEQFF	TGCAGCGTCTCAGTCCCGGGACAGGGAATAGTTTGGAATGAGCAGTTCTTC
TRBJ2-7	TRBV20-1	-	-	CSARGDHYEQYF	TGCAGTGCTAGGGGCGATCACTACGAGCAGTACTTC
TRBJ2-7	TRBV30	-	once	CAWSVLLGYEQYF	TGTGCCTGGAGTGTACTATTGGGATACGAGCAGTACTTC
TRBJ1-3	TRBV11-2	-	-	CASSYGDGLYF	TGTGCCAGCAGCTACGGAGATGGGCTATATTTT
TRBJ2-5	TRBV12-3/TRBV12-4	-	-	CASSRPTSWNQGETQYF	TGTGCCAGCAGCCGGCCCACCTCATGGAACCAGGGGGAGACCCAGTACTTC
TRBJ1-1	TRBV7-2	-	-	CASSLSTRESMNTEAFF	TGTGCCAGCAGCTTATCTACTCGGGAGAGCATGAACACTGAAGCTTTCTTT
TRBJ2-1	TRBV20-1	-	-	CSARGRSRGGNEQFF	TGCAGTGCTAGAGGTAGGAGCCGAGGAGGCAATGAGCAGTTCTTC
TRBJ2-7	TRBV28	TRBD1	-	CASSLRQGVGISFEQYF	TGTGCCAGCAGTTTAAGACAGGGAGTAGGGATCAGCTTCGAGCAGTACTTC
TRBJ1-1	TRBV10-2	-	-	CASSESIVAGVDTEAFF	TGCGCCAGCAGTGAGTCGATCGTTGCAGGGGTGGACACTGAAGCTTTCTTT
TRBJ1-1	TRBV7-6	-	-	CASSQTAGVRTEAFF	TGTGCCAGCAGCCAAACGGCGGGGGTACGGACTGAAGCTTTCTTT
TRBJ2-7	TRBV30	TRBD2	few	CAWASGTSYEQYF	TGTGCCTGGGCTAGCGGTACCTCCTACGAGCAGTACTTC
TRBJ2-3	TRBV5-1	-	-	CASSWGTSPDTQYF	TGCGCCAGCAGCTGGGGGACCTCGCCAGATACGCAGTATTTT
TRBJ2-7	TRBV2	-	-	CASSESGFGQPVEQYF	TGTGCCAGCAGTGAAAGCGGGTTCGGACAGCCCGTCGAGCAGTACTTC
TRBJ2-1	TRBV7-2	TRBD2	-	CASSLAGGTYEQFF	TGTGCCAGCAGCTTAGCGGGGGGGACTTATGAGCAGTTCTTC
TRBJ2-3	TRBV29-1	TRBD2	-	CSVHSGRAADTQYF	TGCAGCGTCCATAGCGGGAGGGCCGCAGATACGCAGTATTTT
TRBJ2-1	TRBV27	-	-	CASSLYNQGLSYNEQFF	TGTGCCAGCAGTCTATACAACCAGGGGCTCTCCTACAATGAGCAGTTCTTC
TRBJ2-7	TRBV4-1	TRBD1	-	CASSHVGGDRGRYEQYF	TGCGCCAGCAGCCATGTGGGTGGGGACAGGGGCCGGTACGAGCAGTACTTC
TRBJ1-1	TRBV2	-	-	CASSAKGTASIDSEAFF	TGTGCCAGCAGTGCAAAGGGGACGGCGAGTATTGACTCTGAAGCTTTCTTT
TRBJ2-3	TRBV4-1	-	once	CASSQGLLAPGTDTQYF	TGCGCCAGCAGCCAAGGGCTTCTCGCTCCTGGCACAGATACGCAGTATTTT
TRBJ2-3	TRBV27	TRBD2	-	CASRNEAGELPDTQYF	TGTGCCAGCAGAAACGAAGCGGGAGAGCTCCCAGATACGCAGTATTTT
TRBJ2-1	TRBV6-5	TRBD2	-	CASSPGSGTYNEQFF	TGTGCCAGCAGTCCGGGGAGCGGGACTTACAATGAGCAGTTCTTC
TRBJ2-5	TRBV3-1	-	-	CASSQGGNQETQYF	TGTGCCAGCAGCCAAGGAGGCAACCAAGAGACCCAGTACTTC
TRBJ2-7	TRBV19	-	few	CASSARDNSYEQYF	TGTGCCAGTAGTGCCCGGGACAATTCCTACGAGCAGTACTTC
TRBJ2-1	TRBV5-4	TRBD2	-	CASSPSTSGTYNEQFF	TGTGCCAGCAGTCCTTCCACTAGCGGGACCTACAATGAGCAGTTCTTC
TRBJ1-1	TRBV13	-	-	CASSARNTEAFF	TGTGCCAGCAGCGCACGGAACACTGAAGCTTTCTTT
TRBJ2-3	TRBV13	-	-	CASSPRDSVGPDTQYF	TGTGCCAGCAGCCCCAGAGACAGCGTCGGCCCCGATACGCAGTATTTT
TRBJ1-1	TRBV4-1	-	-	CASSQTGPGGTEAFF	TGCGCCAGCAGCCAGACTGGACCGGGTGGGACTGAAGCTTTCTTT
TRBJ1-1	TRBV21-1	-	-	CASSKLPGRGTEAFF	TGTGCCAGCAGCAAACTACCCGGGCGAGGAACTGAAGCTTTCTTT
TRBJ1-1	TRBV5-8	-	-	CASDLRMNTEAFF	TGTGCCAGCGATTTGCGAATGAACACTGAAGCTTTCTTT
TRBJ2-2	TRBV13	-	-	CASHNPRRGHTGELFF	TGTGCCAGCCACAACCCCAGGCGGGGACACACCGGGGAGCTGTTTTTT
TRBJ2-1	TRBV7-9	-	-	CASSLVALSYNEQFF	TGTGCCAGCAGCTTAGTCGCTCTCTCCTACAATGAGCAGTTCTTC
TRBJ1-4	TRBV4-1	TRBD1	-	CASGTGANEKLFF	TGCGCCAGCGGGACAGGTGCTAATGAAAAACTGTTTTTT